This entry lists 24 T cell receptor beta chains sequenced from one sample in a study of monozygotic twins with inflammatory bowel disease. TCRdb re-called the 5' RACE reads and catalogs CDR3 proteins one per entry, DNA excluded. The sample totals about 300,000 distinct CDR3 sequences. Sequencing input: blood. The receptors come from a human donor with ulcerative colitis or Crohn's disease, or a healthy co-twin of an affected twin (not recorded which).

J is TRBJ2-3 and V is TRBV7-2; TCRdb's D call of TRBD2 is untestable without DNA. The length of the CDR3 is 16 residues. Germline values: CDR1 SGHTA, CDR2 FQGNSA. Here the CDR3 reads CASSKRLAGVTDTQYF.

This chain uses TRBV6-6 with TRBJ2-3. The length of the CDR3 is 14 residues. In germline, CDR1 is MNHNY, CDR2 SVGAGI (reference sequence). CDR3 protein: CASSYLTSADTQYF.

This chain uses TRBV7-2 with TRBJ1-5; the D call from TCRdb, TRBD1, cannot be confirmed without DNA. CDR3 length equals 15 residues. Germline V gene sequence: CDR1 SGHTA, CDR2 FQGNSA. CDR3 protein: CASSQGPRGNQPQHF.

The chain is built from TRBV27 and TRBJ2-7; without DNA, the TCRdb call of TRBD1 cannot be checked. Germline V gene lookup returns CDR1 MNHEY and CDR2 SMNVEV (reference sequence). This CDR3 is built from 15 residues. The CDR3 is CASSLPGTGVYEQYF.

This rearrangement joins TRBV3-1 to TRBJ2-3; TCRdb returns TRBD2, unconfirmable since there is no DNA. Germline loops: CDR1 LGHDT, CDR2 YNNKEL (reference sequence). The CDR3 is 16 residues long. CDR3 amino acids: CASSSHAAGVADTQYF.

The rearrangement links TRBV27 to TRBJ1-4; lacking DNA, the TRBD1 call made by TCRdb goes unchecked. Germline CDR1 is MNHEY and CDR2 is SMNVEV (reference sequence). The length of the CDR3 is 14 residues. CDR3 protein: CASGTGGTNEKLFF. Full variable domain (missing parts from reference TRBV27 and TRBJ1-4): EAQVTQNPRYLITVTGKKLTVTCSQNMNHEYMSWYRQDPGLGLRQIYYSMNVEVTDKGDVPEGYKVSRKEKRNFPLILESPSPNQTSLYFCASGTGGTNEKLFFGSGTQLSVL.

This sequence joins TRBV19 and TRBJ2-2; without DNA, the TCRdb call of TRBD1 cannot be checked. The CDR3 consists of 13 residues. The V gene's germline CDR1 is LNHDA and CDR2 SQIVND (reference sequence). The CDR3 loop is CASRTYNTGELFF. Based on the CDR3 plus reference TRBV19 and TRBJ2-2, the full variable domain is DGGITQSPKYLFRKEGQNVTLSCEQNLNHDAMYWYRQDPGQGLRLIYYSQIVNDFQKGDIAEGYSVSREKKESFPLTVTSAQKNPTAFYLCASRTYNTGELFFGEGSRLTVL.

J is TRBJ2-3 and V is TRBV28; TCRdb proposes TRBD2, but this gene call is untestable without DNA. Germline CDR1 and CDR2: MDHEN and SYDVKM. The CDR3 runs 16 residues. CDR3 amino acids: CASSLLSGGATDTQYF.

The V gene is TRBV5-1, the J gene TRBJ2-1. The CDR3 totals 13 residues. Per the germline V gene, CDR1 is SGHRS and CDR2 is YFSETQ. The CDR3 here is CASSLVPDNEQFF.

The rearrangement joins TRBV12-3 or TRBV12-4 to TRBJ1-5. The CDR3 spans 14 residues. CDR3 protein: CASKKDRLNQPQHF.

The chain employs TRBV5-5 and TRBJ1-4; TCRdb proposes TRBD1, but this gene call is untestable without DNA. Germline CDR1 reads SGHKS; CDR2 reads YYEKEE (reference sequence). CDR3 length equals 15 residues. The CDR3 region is CASSDNRGRNEKLFF.

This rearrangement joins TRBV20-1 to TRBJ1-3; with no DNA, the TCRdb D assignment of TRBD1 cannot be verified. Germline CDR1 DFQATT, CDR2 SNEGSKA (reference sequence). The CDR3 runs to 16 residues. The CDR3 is CSAPTTGGRLGNTIYF.

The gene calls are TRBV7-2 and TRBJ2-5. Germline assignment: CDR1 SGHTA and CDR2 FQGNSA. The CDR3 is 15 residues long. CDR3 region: CASSLVSEPQETQYF.

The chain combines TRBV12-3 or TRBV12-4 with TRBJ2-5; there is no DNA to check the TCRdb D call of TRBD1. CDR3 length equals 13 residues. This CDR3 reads CASSTGAQETQYF.

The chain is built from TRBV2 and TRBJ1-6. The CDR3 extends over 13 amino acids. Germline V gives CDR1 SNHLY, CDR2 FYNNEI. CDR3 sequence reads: CAANRQGRSPLHF.

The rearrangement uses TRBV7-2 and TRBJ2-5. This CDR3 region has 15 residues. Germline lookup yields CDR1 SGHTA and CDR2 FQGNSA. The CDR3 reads CASSLESWSRETQYF.

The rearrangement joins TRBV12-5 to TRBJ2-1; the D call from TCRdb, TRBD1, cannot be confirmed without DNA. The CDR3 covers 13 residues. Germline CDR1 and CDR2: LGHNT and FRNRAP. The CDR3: CASGLGQGNEQFF.

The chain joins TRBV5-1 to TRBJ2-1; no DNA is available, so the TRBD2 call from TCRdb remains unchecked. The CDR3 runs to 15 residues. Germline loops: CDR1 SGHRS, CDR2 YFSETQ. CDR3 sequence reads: CASSLGGRTNNEQFF. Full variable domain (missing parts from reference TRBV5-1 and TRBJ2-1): KAGVTQTPRYLIKTRGQQVTLSCSPISGHRSVSWYQQTPGQGLQFLFEYFSETQRNKGNFPGRFSGRQFSNSRSEMNVSTLELGDSALYLCASSLGGRTNNEQFFGPGTRLTVL.

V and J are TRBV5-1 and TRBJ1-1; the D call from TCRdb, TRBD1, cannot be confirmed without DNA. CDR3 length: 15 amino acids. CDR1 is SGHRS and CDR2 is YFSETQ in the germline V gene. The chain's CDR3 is CASSSTQTENTEAFF. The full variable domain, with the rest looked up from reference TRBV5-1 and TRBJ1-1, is KAGVTQTPRYLIKTRGQQVTLSCSPISGHRSVSWYQQTPGQGLQFLFEYFSETQRNKGNFPGRFSGRQFSNSRSEMNVSTLELGDSALYLCASSSTQTENTEAFFGQGTRLTVV.

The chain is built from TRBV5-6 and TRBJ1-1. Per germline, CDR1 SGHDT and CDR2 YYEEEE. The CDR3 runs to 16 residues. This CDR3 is CASSLPGFGVNTEAFF.

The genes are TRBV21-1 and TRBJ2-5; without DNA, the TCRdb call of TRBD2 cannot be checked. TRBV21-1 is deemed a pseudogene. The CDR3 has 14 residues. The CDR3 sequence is CAPIQTRKEETQYF.

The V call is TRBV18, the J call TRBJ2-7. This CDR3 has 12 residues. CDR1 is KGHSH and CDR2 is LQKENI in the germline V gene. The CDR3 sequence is CASSPASDEQYF.

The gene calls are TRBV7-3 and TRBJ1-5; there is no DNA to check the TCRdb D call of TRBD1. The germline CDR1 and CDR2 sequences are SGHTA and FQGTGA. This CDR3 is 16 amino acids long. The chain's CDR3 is CASSLPGSHSNQPQHF.

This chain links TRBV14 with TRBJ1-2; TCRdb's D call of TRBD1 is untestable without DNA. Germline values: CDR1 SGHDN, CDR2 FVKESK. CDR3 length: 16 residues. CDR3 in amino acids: CASSQEGRGPLGGGTF.